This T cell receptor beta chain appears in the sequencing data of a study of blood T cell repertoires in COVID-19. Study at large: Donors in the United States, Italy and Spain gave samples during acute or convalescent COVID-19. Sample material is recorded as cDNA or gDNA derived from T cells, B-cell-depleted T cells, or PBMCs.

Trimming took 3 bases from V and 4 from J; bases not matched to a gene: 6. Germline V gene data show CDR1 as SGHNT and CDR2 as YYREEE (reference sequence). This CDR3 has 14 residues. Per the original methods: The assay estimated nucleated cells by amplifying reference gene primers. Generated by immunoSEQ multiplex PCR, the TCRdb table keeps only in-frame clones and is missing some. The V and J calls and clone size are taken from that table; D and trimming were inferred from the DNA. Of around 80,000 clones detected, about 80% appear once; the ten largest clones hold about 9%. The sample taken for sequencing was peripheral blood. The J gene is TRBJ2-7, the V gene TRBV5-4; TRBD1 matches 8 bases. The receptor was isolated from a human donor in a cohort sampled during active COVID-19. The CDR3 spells CASSSQGDGYEQYF. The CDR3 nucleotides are TGTGCCAGCAGCTCACAGGGGGACGGGTACGAGCAGTACTTC.